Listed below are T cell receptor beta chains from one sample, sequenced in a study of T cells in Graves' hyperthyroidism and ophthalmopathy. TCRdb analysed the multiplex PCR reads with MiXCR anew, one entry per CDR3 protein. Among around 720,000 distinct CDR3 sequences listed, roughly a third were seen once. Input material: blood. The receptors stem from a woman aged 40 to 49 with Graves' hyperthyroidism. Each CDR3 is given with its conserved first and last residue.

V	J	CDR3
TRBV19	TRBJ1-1	CASSIAVGVTEAFF
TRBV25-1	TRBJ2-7	CASSEPLDSSYEQYF
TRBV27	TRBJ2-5	CASSLSILGETQYF
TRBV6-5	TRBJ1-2	CASSYEGGSYGYTF
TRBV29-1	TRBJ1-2	CSGDRDSSGYTF
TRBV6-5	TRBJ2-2	CASSYSATTGELVF
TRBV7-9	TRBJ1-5	CASSRRPGAGNQPQHF
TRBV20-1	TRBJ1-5	CSARGGWNQPQHF
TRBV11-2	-	CASSLVVGSYNEQFF
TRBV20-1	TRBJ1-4	CSARDPLGATNEKLFF
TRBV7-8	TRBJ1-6	CASSSDRVDSPLHF
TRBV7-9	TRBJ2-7	CASNRAPGEQYF
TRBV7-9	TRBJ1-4	CASSLAPGQGGEKLFF
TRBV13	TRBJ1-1	CASSPQVLGTEAFF
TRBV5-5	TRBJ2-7	CASNYRTVSSYEQYF
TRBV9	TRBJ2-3	CASSYTDTQYF
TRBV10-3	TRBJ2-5	CAINPTGVDQPQYF
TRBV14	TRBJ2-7	CASSQRVGYEQYF
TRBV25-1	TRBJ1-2	CASSESALRHDYGYTF
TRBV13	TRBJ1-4	CASSFAWGGGREKLFF
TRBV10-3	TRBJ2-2	CAIESRRRLAGELFF
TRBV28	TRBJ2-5	CASTLGGQKTQYF
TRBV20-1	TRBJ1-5	CSARRTANSNQPQHF
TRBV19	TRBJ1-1	CASREKRAGNTEAFF
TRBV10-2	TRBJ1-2	CASSEGGINGYTF
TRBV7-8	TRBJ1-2	CASSLRLGDQSSTF
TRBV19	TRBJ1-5	CATSTGGYSNQPQHF
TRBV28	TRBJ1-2	CASSSGQEKAYGYTF
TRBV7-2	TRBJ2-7	CASSWGGAGVNEQYF
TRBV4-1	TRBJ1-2	CASSQEGRGRLSNYGYTF
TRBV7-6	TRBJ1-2	CASSPSDGIYGYTF
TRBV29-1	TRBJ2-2	CSARPGTSDSGELFF
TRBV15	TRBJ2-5	CATSRGLEDTQYF
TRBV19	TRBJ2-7	CASSIVGSAEQYF
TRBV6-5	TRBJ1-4	CASSSGDRAKSTNEKLFF
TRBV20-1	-	CSASGGLAGGYNEQFF
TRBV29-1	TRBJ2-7	CSVETLGYEQYF
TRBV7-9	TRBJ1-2	CASSLGWRGYTF
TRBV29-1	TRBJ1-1	CSQGRPLNTEAFF
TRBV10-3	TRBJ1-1	CAISGGDIWNTEAFF
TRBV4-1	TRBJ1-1	CASSQVAGIDTEAFF
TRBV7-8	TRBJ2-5	CASSLAIYRDSGRETQYF
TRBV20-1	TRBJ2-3	CSASIRAGGPTDTQYF
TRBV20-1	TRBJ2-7	CSARDPGNSYEQYF
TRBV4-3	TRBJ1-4	CASSQGTATNEKLFF
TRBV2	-	CASSRGGGGSYNEQFF
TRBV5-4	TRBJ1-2	CASSFSGEDGYTF